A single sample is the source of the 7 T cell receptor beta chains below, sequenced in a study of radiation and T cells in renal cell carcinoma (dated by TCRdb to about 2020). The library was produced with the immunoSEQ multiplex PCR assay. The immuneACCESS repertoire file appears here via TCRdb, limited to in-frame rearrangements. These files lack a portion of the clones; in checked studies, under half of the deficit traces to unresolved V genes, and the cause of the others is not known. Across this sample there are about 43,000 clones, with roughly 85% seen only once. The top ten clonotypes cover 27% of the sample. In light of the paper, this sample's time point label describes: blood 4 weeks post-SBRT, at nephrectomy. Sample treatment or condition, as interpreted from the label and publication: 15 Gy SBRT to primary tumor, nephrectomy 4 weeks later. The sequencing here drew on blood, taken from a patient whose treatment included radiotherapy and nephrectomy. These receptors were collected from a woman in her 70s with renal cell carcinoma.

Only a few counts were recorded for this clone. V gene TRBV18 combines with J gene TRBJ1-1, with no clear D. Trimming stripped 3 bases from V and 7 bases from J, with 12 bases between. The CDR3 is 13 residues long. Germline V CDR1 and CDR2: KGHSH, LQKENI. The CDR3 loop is CASSPEGRDEAFF. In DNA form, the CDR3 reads TGTGCCAGCTCACCTGAAGGGAGGGATGAAGCTTTCTTT.

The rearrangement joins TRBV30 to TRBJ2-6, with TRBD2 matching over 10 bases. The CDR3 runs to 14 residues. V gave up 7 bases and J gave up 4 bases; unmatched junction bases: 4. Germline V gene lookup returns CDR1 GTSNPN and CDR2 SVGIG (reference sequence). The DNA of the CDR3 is TGTGCCTCTAGCGGGAGCAGCGGGGCCAACGTCCTGACTTTC. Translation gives CASSGSSGANVLTF.

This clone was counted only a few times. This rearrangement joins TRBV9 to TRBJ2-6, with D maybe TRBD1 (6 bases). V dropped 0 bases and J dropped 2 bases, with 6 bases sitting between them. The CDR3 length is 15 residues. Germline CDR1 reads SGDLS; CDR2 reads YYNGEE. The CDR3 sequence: CASSVEGAGANVLTF. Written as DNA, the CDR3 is TGTGCCAGCAGCGTAGAGGGGGCTGGGGCCAACGTCCTGACTTTC.

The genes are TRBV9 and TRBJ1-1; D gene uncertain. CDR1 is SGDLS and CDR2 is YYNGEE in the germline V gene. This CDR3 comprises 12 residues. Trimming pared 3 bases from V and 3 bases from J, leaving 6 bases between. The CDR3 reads CASSGLDTEAFF. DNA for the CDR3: TGTGCCAGCAGCGGCCTGGACACTGAAGCTTTCTTT.

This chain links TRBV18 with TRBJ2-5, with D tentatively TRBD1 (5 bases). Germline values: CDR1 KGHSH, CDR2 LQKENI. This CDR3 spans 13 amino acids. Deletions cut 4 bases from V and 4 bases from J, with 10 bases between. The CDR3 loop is CASSRNRGETQYF. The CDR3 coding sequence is TGTGCCAGCTCACGAAATAGGGGAGAGACCCAGTACTTC.

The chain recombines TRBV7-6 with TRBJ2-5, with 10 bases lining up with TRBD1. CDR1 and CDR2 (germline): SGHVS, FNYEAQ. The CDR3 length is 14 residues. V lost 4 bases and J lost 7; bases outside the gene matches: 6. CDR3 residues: CASSSGTGDGTQYF. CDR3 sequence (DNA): TGTGCCAGCAGCTCAGGGACAGGGGACGGGACCCAGTACTTC. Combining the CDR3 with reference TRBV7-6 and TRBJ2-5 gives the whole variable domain GAGVSQSPRYKVTKRGQDVALRCDPISGHVSLYWYRQALGQGPEFLTYFNYEAQQDKSGLPNDRFSAERPEGSISTLTIQRTEQRDSAMYRCASSSGTGDGTQYFGPGTRLLVL.

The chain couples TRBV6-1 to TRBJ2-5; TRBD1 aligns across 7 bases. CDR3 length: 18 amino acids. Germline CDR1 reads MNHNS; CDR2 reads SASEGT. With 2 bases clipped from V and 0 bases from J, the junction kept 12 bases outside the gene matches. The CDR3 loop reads CASSESWRGRGNQETQYF. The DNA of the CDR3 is TGTGCCAGCAGTGAATCATGGCGCGGCAGGGGGAACCAAGAGACCCAGTACTTC.